Presented here are 17 T cell receptor beta chains from one specimen sequenced in a study of blood T cell repertoires in COVID-19. TCRdb keeps only in-frame clones here, not all; method: immunoSEQ multiplex PCR. The table has over 130,000 clones, roughly 85% seen once. The specimen was peripheral blood. These TCRs come from a man in his forties or fifties with acute or convalescent COVID-19.

CDR3: CASTEEGAGTGELFF. The CDR3 DNA reads TGTGCCAGCACCGAAGAGGGGGCCGGCACCGGGGAGCTGTTTTTT. The chain carries TRBV2 and TRBJ2-2; the match to TRBD1 covers 7 bases. The CDR3 has 15 residues. V shed 7 bases, J shed 4 bases, and the junction held 9 bases outside the gene matches. Germline V lookup: CDR1 SNHLY, CDR2 FYNNEI.

This clone occurred a few times. The chain uses TRBV10-1 and TRBJ1-2; D remains ambiguous. CDR1 and CDR2 from the germline V gene are WNHNN and SYGVQD (reference sequence). The V end lost 6 bases, the J end lost 7 bases, and 15 bases lay between the germline ends. The CDR3 is 13 residues long. CDR3 sequence (DNA): TGCGCCAGCAGGCCTGGTAGGGAGGGTGGCTACACCTTC. Amino acids: CASRPGREGGYTF.

The chain couples TRBV29-1 to TRBJ2-5; tentative D call: TRBD1 (5 bases). The CDR3 totals 13 residues. The ends were cut back, 4 bases at V and 4 bases at J, with 13 bases in the middle. The germline gives CDR1 SQVTM, CDR2 ANQGSEA. Here the CDR3 reads CSVGAGLGETQYF. Written as DNA, the CDR3 is TGCAGCGTTGGAGCAGGGCTGGGAGAGACCCAGTACTTC.

This sequence joins TRBV10-3 and TRBJ1-2; TRBD1 matches 8 bases. CDR1 is ENHRY, CDR2 SYGVKD, per germline. Trimming cost V 4 bases and J 1 base; bases outside gene matches: 11. The CDR3 totals 17 residues. This chain's CDR3 is CAISGRAGGDRNYGYTF. CDR3 nucleotide sequence: TGTGCCATCAGTGGGAGGGCAGGGGGCGATCGTAACTATGGCTACACCTTC.

The sample holds a few counts of this clone. The chain employs TRBV9 and TRBJ2-7, with 10 nucleotides matching TRBD1. V gave up 3 bases and J gave up 4 bases; unmatched junction bases: 4. Germline V gene data show CDR1 as SGDLS and CDR2 as YYNGEE. The CDR3 spans 14 residues. The CDR3 DNA follows: TGTGCCAGCAGCGCAGGACAGGGGGGGTACGAGCAGTACTTC. Its protein product is CASSAGQGGYEQYF.

This clone was detected only once. Other nucleotide sequences in the sample specify the same CDR3. The chain carries TRBV30 and TRBJ1-5, with D maybe TRBD1 (5 bases). Germline loops: CDR1 GTSNPN, CDR2 SVGIG (reference sequence). The CDR3 is 13 residues long. V gave up 0 bases and J gave up 5 bases, with 8 bases separating them. In DNA, the CDR3 is TGTGCCTGGAGTGTACAAGGGGATCAGCCCCAGCATTTT. Translating it yields CAWSVQGDQPQHF.

The gene calls are TRBV10-3 and TRBJ2-2; possibly TRBD1 for D (6 bases). The germline V gene encodes CDR1 ENHRY and CDR2 SYGVKD. V shed 8 bases and J shed 4 bases, with 17 bases lying between them. The CDR3 sequence is 15 residues long. The CDR3 DNA reads as TGTGCCATCTCAGGCAGGGGAAGGAGCACCGGGGAGCTGTTTTTT. Protein product: CAISGRGRSTGELFF.

The chain employs TRBV7-9 and TRBJ2-1; 10 nucleotides align to TRBD2. Trimming at V came to 1 base and at J to 4 bases, leaving 4 bases not matched to a gene. From germline, CDR1 is SEHNR and CDR2 FQNEAQ (reference sequence). This CDR3 is built from 16 residues. The CDR3 sequence: CASSLDRTSGYNEQFF. CDR3 sequence (DNA): TGTGCCAGCAGCTTAGATAGGACTAGCGGTTACAATGAGCAGTTCTTC. The full variable domain, in which reference TRBV7-9 and TRBJ2-1 provide the parts outside the CDR3, is DTGVSQNPRHKITKRGQNVTFRCDPISEHNRLYWYRQTLGQGPEFLTYFQNEAQLEKSRLLSDRFSAERPKGSFSTLEIQRTEQGDSAMYLCASSLDRTSGYNEQFFGPGTRLTVL.

This rearrangement joins TRBV29-1 to TRBJ1-3; D is uncertain. The CDR3 is 13 amino acids. Between the trimmed V and J ends, which lost 6 bases and 4 bases, there was a span of 13 bases. CDR1 is SQVTM and CDR2 is ANQGSEA in the germline V gene. The CDR3 nucleotides read TGCAGCGTCGTGTACAGTTTCGGAAACACCATATATTTT. Translating it yields CSVVYSFGNTIYF.

The J gene is TRBJ2-3, the V gene TRBV28; 8 bases are a match to TRBD2. V lost 3 bases and J lost 5; bases outside the gene matches: 7. The CDR3 contains 15 residues. Germline V gene data show CDR1 as MDHEN and CDR2 as SYDVKM. The CDR3 sequence: CASSFQRELGDTQYF. The CDR3 DNA sequence: TGTGCCAGCAGTTTCCAGCGGGAGCTGGGAGATACGCAGTATTTT.

The chain links TRBV21-1 to TRBJ1-5; TRBD1, the D gene given by the table, was not confirmed from the DNA. TRBV21-1 is listed as a pseudogene. The CDR3 covers 17 residues. CDR3 sequence: CASSETRDTYSNQPQHF. DNA of the CDR3: TGTGCCAGCAGCGAAACCCGGGACACCTATAGCAATCAGCCCCAGCATTTT.

The chain recombines TRBV7-9 with TRBJ2-7; tentative D call: TRBD1 (6 bases). The germline CDR1 and CDR2 sequences are SEHNR and FQNEAQ (reference sequence). The V end lost 6 bases, the J end lost 4 bases, and 16 bases lay between the germline ends. This CDR3 contains 14 residues. In nucleotides, the CDR3 is TGTGCCAGCAGTTCCCCCGGGACACCGTACGAGCAGTACTTC. Amino acid sequence: CASSSPGTPYEQYF.

J is TRBJ2-1 and V is TRBV6-5, with D perhaps TRBD1 (6 bases). There are 13 residues in the CDR3. Trimming took off 5 bases at V and 4 bases at J, with 9 bases between the two ends. Germline V gene sequence: CDR1 MNHEY, CDR2 SVGAGI. The CDR3 is CASSPRGYNEQFF. In nucleotides, the CDR3 is TGTGCCAGCAGTCCGAGGGGGTACAATGAGCAGTTCTTC.

This clone appeared a few times. CDR3 in DNA: TGTGCCAGCAGCCAAGGGGTGGGACACGGAAGGGCCCAGCATTTT. Its translation is CASSQGVGHGRAQHF. The V call is TRBV3-1 (or the pseudogene TRBV3-2), the J call TRBJ1-5; D is perhaps TRBD1 (6 bases). Germline CDR1 reads LGHDT; CDR2 reads YNNKEL (reference sequence). V lost 1 base and J 11 bases, leaving 18 bases between the germline ends. The CDR3 runs 15 residues.

CDR3 coding DNA: TGTGCCAGCAGCCAGTCGGACAGGGGGGGTGGAAACACCATATATTTT. Translated: CASSQSDRGGGNTIYF. The chain joins TRBV3-1 (or the pseudogene TRBV3-2) to TRBJ1-3; 10 bases line up with TRBD1. The CDR3 runs 16 residues. J was trimmed by 3 bases and V by 3 bases; bases with no gene match: 5. Germline loops: CDR1 LGHDT, CDR2 YNNKEL (reference sequence).

The gene calls are TRBV7-9 and TRBJ1-2; D might be TRBD1 (5 bases). The CDR3 is 15 residues long. Germline lookup yields CDR1 SEHNR and CDR2 FQNEAQ (reference sequence). The V and J ends lost 0 bases and 6 bases respectively, with 14 bases between them. CDR3 sequence: CASSLAGAGRNGYTF. The CDR3 bases are TGTGCCAGCAGCTTAGCGGGCGCAGGGAGGAATGGCTACACCTTC.

This chain joins TRBV12-3 or TRBV12-4 and TRBJ1-5; no reliable D call. V lost 3 bases and J lost 6, with 9 bases in between. CDR3 length: 13 residues. The CDR3 region is CASSFSESQPQHF. The CDR3 DNA sequence: TGTGCCAGCAGTTTTAGCGAGAGTCAGCCCCAGCATTTT.